A selection of T cell receptor beta chains follows, all from one sample in a study of CD8+CD57+ T cells in acquired aplastic anemia. TCRdb reprocessed the reads via MiXCR and lists one record per CDR3 protein. The sample has roughly 170,000 distinct CDR3 sequences, nearly 50% seen once. The sequencing input was sorted CD4+, CD8+, or CD8+CD57+ T cells (not recorded which) from PBMCs. The receptor set was obtained from a human donor with aplastic anemia. Each CDR3 is given with its conserved first and last residue. Each record gives: V gene, clone size, J gene, D gene, CDR3 protein, CDR3 DNA. A D gene is named only where the DNA matches it firmly. Size values are once, few and many counts, or a class for expanded clones, and some rows have none.

TRBV19	NA	TRBJ1-2	NA	CASNSRTLNYGHTF	TGTGCCAGTAATTCTAGGACCCTTAACTATGGCCACACCTTC
TRBV20-1	NA	TRBJ1-2	NA	CSASRGFYGYTF	TGCAGTGCTTCGCGGGGGTTCTATGGCTACACCTTC
TRBV24-1	many	TRBJ2-3	TRBD2	CATSALAGGLNTDTQYF	TGTGCCACCAGTGCTTTAGCGGGGGGGCTAAACACAGATACGCAGTATTTT
TRBV10-3	NA	TRBJ2-5	TRBD2	CAISVAGGRETQYF	TGTGCCATCAGCGTAGCGGGGGGGCGAGAGACCCAGTACTTC
TRBV5-1	many	TRBJ2-3	NA	CASSVGALGTDTQYF	TGCGCCAGCAGTGTTGGGGCTCTCGGCACAGATACGCAGTATTTT
TRBV6-5	NA	TRBJ1-4	TRBD1	CASSYSGTGGEKLFF	TGTGCCAGCAGTTACTCAGGGACAGGGGGTGAAAAACTGTTTTTT
TRBV10-1	NA	TRBJ1-2	TRBD1	CASSAGQGGYTF	TGCGCCAGCAGTGCTGGACAGGGTGGCTACACCTTC
TRBV6-1	many	TRBJ1-5	TRBD1	CASKPTGNQPQHF	TGTGCCAGCAAACCGACAGGGAATCAGCCCCAGCATTTT
TRBV5-6	many	TRBJ1-4	NA	CASSRRDKLFF	TGTGCCAGCAGCAGAAGGGATAAACTGTTTTTT
TRBV7-9	once	TRBJ1-4	NA	CASSLGHANEKLFF	TGTGCCAGCAGCTTAGGGCATGCAAATGAAAAACTGTTTTTT
TRBV15	NA	TRBJ1-3	NA	CATSRDPEGSGNTIYF	TGTGCCACCAGCAGAGATCCGGAGGGATCTGGAAACACCATATATTTT
TRBV14	NA	TRBJ2-5	NA	CASRHNRAVQETQYF	TGTGCCAGCAGGCACAACAGGGCCGTTCAAGAGACCCAGTACTTC
TRBV24-1	few	TRBJ2-1	TRBD2	CATSDGLAAYNEQFF	TGTGCCACCAGTGACGGACTAGCGGCCTACAATGAGCAGTTCTTC
TRBV19	NA	TRBJ2-7	NA	CASSPRDDEQYF	TGTGCCAGTAGTCCTAGGGACGACGAGCAGTACTTC
TRBV7-2	NA	TRBJ2-5	NA	CASSSYGAQETQYF	TGTGCCAGCAGCTCCTATGGGGCCCAAGAGACCCAGTACTTC
TRBV19	NA	TRBJ1-2	NA	CASSTLGRYSGYTF	TGTGCCAGTAGTACTCTTGGGCGTTACTCTGGCTACACCTTC
TRBV2	many	TRBJ1-2	NA	CASNPEGGFGSYGYTF	TGTGCCAGCAATCCCGAGGGGGGGTTTGGAAGCTATGGCTACACCTTC
TRBV2	many	TRBJ1-6	NA	CASLGQPPSPLHF	TGTGCCAGCCTAGGCCAGCCCCCATCACCCCTCCACTTT
TRBV13	many	TRBJ1-2	NA	CASSAGRGGYTF	TGTGCCAGCAGCGCCGGACGGGGTGGCTACACCTTC
TRBV19	few	TRBJ1-6	NA	CASSTAVESPLHF	TGTGCCAGTAGTACGGCCGTGGAATCACCCCTCCACTTT
TRBV5-4	many	TRBJ1-2	NA	CASSLLREGYTF	TGTGCCAGCAGCTTGTTGAGGGAGGGCTACACCTTC
TRBV7-6	many	TRBJ2-4	NA	CAPWGGVHDKNIQYF	TGTGCGCCGTGGGGCGGGGTCCACGACAAAAACATTCAGTACTTC
TRBV15	NA	TRBJ2-7	NA	CATGTRYSYEQYF	TGTGCCACTGGAACAAGATACTCCTACGAGCAGTACTTC
TRBV2	NA	TRBJ1-2	NA	CASSPRGGGRYGYTF	TGTGCCAGCAGTCCCAGAGGGGGAGGCCGCTATGGCTACACCTTC
TRBV19	many	TRBJ2-7	TRBD1	CATPDRTRVYREQYF	TGTGCCACCCCGGACAGGACTCGCGTTTATCGCGAGCAGTACTTC
TRBV20-1	NA	TRBJ2-5	NA	CSANPTGKETQYF	TGCAGTGCAAATCCTACAGGGAAAGAGACCCAGTACTTC
TRBV2	many	TRBJ2-1	NA	CASRRRGGSYNEQFF	TGTGCCAGCAGGCGGAGGGGGGGCTCCTACAATGAGCAGTTCTTC
TRBV19	NA	TRBJ2-7	TRBD2	CASSRTSNYEQYF	TGTGCCAGTAGCAGGACTAGTAACTACGAGCAGTACTTC
TRBV7-2	NA	TRBJ1-2	NA	CASSELAGDYGYTF	TGTGCCAGCAGTGAATTGGCAGGGGATTATGGCTACACCTTC
TRBV7-8	many	TRBJ1-6	NA	CASSLDGGASTPLHF	TGTGCCAGCAGCTTAGACGGCGGCGCCTCGACTCCCCTCCACTTT
TRBV24-1	NA	TRBJ2-3	NA	CATEGGYSTDTQYF	TGTGCCACTGAGGGCGGTTATAGCACAGATACGCAGTATTTT
TRBV7-3	many	TRBJ2-3	NA	CASSPGPMDTQYF	TGTGCCAGCAGCCCAGGGCCAATGGATACGCAGTATTTT
TRBV20-1	few	TRBJ1-1	NA	CSASRGRTEAFF	TGCAGTGCTAGCCGGGGGAGGACTGAAGCTTTCTTT
TRBV19	NA	TRBJ2-3	TRBD1	CASRDRGISTDTQYF	TGTGCCAGTAGGGACAGGGGGATATCCACAGATACGCAGTATTTT
TRBV5-6	NA	TRBJ2-7	TRBD2	CASSYLLVAGVDEQYF	TGTGCCAGCAGCTACCTTTTGGTAGCGGGAGTCGACGAGCAGTACTTC
TRBV25-1	NA	TRBJ2-2	TRBD1	CASSEYRDRDTGELFF	TGTGCCAGCAGTGAATACCGGGACAGAGACACCGGGGAGCTGTTTTTT
TRBV24-1	few	TRBJ2-5	NA	CATSDWSAGQAQYF	TGTGCCACCAGTGACTGGTCGGCGGGGCAAGCCCAGTACTTC
TRBV7-3	many	TRBJ1-2	NA	CASSDLRGDNGYTF	TGTGCCAGCAGCGACCTCCGGGGGGACAATGGCTACACCTTC
TRBV20-1	many	TRBJ2-2	NA	CSAMGARRNTGELFF	TGCAGTGCTATGGGGGCTCGCCGAAACACCGGGGAGCTGTTTTTT